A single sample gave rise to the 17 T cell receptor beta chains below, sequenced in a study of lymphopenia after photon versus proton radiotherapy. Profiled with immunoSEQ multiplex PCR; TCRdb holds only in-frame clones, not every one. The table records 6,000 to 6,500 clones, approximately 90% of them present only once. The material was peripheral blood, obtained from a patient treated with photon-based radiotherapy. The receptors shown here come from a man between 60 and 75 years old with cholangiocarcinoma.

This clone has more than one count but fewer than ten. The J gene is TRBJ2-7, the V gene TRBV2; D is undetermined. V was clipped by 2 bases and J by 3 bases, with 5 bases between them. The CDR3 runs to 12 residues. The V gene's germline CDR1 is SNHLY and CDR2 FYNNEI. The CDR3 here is CASSELIYEQYF. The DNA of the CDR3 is TGTGCCAGCAGTGAACTGATCTACGAGCAGTACTTC. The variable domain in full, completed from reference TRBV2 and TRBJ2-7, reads EPEVTQTPSHQVTQMGQEVILRCVPISNHLYFYWYRQILGQKVEFLVSFYNNEISEKSEIFDDQFSVERPDGSNFTLKIRSTKLEDSAMYFCASSELIYEQYFGPGTRLTVT.

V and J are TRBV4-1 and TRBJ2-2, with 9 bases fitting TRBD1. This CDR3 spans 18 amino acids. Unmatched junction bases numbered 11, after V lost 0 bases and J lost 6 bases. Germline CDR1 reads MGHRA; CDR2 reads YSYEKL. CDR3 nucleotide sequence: TGCGCCAGCAGCCAAGAGGCTATGGGCTACAGGGGGCCCGGGGAGCTGTTTTTT. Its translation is CASSQEAMGYRGPGELFF.

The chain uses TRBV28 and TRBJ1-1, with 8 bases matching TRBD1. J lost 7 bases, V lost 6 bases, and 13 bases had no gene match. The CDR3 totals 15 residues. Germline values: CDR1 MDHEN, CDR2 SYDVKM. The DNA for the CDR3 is TGTGCCAGCAGATACGACCCAGGGGGCCCCGGTGAAGCTTTCTTT. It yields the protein CASRYDPGGPGEAFF.

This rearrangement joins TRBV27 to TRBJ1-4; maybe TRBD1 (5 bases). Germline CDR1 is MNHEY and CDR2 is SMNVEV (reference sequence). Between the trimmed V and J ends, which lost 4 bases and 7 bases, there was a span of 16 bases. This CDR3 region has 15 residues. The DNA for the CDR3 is TGTGCCAGCAGTTCGTATGGGGGGATGGGTGAAAAACTGTTTTTT. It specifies CASSSYGGMGEKLFF.

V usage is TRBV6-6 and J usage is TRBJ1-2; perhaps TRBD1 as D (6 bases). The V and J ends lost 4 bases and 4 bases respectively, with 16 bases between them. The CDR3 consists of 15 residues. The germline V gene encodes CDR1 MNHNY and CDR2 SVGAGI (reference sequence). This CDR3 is CASSLGMDSSYGYTF. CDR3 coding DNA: TGTGCCAGCAGTTTAGGTATGGACAGCTCCTATGGCTACACCTTC.

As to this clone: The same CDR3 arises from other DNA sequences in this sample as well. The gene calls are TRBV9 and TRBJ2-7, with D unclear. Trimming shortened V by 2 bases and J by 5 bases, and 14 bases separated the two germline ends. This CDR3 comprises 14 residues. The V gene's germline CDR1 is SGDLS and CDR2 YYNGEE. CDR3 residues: CASSVDGRAHEQYF. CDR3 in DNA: TGTGCCAGCAGCGTGGATGGAAGGGCCCACGAGCAGTACTTC.

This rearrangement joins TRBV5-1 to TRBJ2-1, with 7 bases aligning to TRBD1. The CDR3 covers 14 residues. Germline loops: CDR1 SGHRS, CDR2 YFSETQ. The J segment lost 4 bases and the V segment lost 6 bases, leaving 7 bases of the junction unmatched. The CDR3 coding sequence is TGCGCCAGCACCCAAAGGGGGCTATACAATGAGCAGTTCTTC. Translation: CASTQRGLYNEQFF.

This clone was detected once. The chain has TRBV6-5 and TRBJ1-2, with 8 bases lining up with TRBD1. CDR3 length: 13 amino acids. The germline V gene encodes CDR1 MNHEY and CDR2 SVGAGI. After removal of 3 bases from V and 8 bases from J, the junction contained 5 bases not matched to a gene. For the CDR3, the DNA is TGTGCCAGCAGTTATCAGGGGGCTCGGGGCTACACCTTC. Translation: CASSYQGARGYTF.

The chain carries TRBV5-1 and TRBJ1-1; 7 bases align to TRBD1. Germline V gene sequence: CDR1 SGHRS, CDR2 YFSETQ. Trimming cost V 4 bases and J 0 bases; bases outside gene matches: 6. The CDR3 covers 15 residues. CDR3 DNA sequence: TGCGCCAGCAGCAGGACAGGCGTAATGAACACTGAAGCTTTCTTT. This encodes CASSRTGVMNTEAFF.

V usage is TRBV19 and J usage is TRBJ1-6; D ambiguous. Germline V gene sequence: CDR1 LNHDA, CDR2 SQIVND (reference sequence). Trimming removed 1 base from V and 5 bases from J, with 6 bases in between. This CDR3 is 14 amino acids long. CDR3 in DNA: TGTGCCAGTAGTATAGGTGGGGATAATTCACCCCTCCACTTT. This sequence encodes CASSIGGDNSPLHF.

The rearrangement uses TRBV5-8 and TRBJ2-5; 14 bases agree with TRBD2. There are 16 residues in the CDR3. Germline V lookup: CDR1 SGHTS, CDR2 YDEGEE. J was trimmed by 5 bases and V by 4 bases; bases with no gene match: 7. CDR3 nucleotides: TGTGCCAGCAGCCGGGGGACTAGCGGGAGAGATGAGACCCAGTACTTC. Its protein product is CASSRGTSGRDETQYF.

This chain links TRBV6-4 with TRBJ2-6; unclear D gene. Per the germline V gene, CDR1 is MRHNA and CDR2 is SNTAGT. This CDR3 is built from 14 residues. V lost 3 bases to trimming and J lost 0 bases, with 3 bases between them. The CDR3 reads CASSESSGANVLTF. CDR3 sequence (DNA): TGTGCCAGCAGTGAATCCTCTGGGGCCAACGTCCTGACTTTC.

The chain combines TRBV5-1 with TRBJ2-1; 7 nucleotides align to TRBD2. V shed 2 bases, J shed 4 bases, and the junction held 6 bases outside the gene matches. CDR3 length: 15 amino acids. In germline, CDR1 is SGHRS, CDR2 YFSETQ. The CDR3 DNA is TGCGCCAGCAGCTTCCGGGACGGGGGGTACAATGAGCAGTTCTTC. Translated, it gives CASSFRDGGYNEQFF.

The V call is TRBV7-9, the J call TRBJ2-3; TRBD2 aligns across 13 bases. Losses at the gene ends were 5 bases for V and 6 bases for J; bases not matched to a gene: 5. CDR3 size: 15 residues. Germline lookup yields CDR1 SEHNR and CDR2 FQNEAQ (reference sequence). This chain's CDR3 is CASSLLAGGLDTQYF. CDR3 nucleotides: TGTGCCAGCAGCCTACTAGCGGGGGGGCTGGATACGCAGTATTTT.

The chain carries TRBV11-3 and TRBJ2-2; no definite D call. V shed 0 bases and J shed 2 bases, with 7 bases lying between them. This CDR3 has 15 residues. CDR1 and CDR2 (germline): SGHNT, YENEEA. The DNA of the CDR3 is TGTGCCAGCAGCTTAGAAGGGTCCAACACCGGGGAGCTGTTTTTT. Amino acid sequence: CASSLEGSNTGELFF.

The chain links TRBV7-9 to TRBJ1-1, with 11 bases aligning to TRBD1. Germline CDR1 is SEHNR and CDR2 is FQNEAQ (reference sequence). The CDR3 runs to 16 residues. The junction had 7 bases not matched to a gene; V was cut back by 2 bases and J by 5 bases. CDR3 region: CASSLLGQGASTEAFF. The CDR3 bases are TGTGCCAGCAGCTTACTAGGACAGGGGGCCTCGACTGAAGCTTTCTTT.

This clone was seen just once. CDR3 bases: TGTGCCAGCAGCGAAGACCACGAGCAGTACTTC. This encodes CASSEDHEQYF. This chain uses TRBV11-3 with TRBJ2-7; D not certain. The V end lost 5 bases, the J end lost 5 bases, and 7 bases lay between the germline ends. Germline V gene sequence: CDR1 SGHNT, CDR2 YENEEA. This CDR3 is 11 amino acids long.